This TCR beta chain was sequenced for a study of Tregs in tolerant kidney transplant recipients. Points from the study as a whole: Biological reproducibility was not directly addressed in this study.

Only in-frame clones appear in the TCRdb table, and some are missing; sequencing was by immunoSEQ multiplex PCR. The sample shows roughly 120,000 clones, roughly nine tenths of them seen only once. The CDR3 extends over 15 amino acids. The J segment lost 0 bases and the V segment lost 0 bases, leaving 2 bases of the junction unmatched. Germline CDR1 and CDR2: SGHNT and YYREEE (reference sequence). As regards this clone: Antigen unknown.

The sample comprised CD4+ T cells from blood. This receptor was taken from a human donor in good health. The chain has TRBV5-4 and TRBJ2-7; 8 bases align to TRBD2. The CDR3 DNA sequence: TGTGCCAGCAGCTTGGGACTAGCGACCTCCTACGAGCAGTACTTC. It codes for CASSLGLATSYEQYF. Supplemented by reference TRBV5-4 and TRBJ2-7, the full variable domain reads ETGVTQSPTHLIKTRGQQVTLRCSSQSGHNTVSWYQQALGQGPQFIFQYYREEENGRGNFPPRFSGLQFPNYSSELNVNALELDDSALYLCASSLGLATSYEQYFGPGTRLTVT.